A single sample gave rise to the 11 T cell receptor beta chains below, sequenced in a study of blood T cell repertoires in COVID-19. Repertoires were generated with immunoSEQ multiplex PCR, while TCRdb's copy carries only in-frame clones and drops some. The table records 70,000 to 80,000 clones, around 80% of them present only once. Sequenced material: peripheral blood. The receptors stem from a woman at least 80 years old with acute or convalescent COVID-19.

The J gene is TRBJ2-4, the V gene TRBV28; D remains ambiguous. Germline V lookup: CDR1 MDHEN, CDR2 SYDVKM. The V and J ends lost 9 bases and 4 bases respectively, with 13 bases between them. The CDR3 length is 13 residues. This CDR3 reads CASRHPGKNIQYF. The CDR3 DNA reads TGTGCCAGTCGACACCCTGGGAAAAACATTCAGTACTTC. Combining the CDR3 with reference TRBV28 and TRBJ2-4 gives the whole variable domain DVKVTQSSRYLVKRTGEKVFLECVQDMDHENMFWYRQDPGLGLRLIYFSYDVKMKEKGDIPEGYSVSREKKERFSLILESASTNQTSMYLCASRHPGKNIQYFGAGTRLSVL.

V gene TRBV9 combines with J gene TRBJ2-3, with D possibly matching TRBD2 (6 bases). The CDR3 length is 15 residues. Germline V CDR1 and CDR2: SGDLS, YYNGEE. V gave up 0 bases and J gave up 6 bases, with 14 bases separating them. The CDR3 region has the DNA TGTGCCAGCAGCGTAGGCTCGGGAGTGGCTGATACGCAGTATTTT. Translated, it gives CASSVGSGVADTQYF.

CDR3 DNA sequence: TGTGCCAGCAGCGTAGTTTCTAACTCCTACAATGAGCAGTTCTTC. Translating it yields CASSVVSNSYNEQFF. This chain joins TRBV9 and TRBJ2-1, with no clear D. The CDR3 totals 15 residues. The V end lost 0 bases, the J end lost 0 bases, and 7 bases lay between the germline ends. Germline V lookup: CDR1 SGDLS, CDR2 YYNGEE.

The rearrangement uses TRBV30 and TRBJ2-1; 13 bases fit TRBD2. CDR1 is GTSNPN and CDR2 is SVGIG in the germline V gene (reference sequence). The V gene end was trimmed by 0 bases and the J gene end by 9 bases; junction bases not matched to a gene: 5. This CDR3 is built from 15 residues. Written as DNA, the CDR3 is TGTGCCTGGAGTGTACTAGCGGGAGGGCCTGGTGAGCAGTTCTTC. It encodes CAWSVLAGGPGEQFF. Using reference TRBV30 and TRBJ2-1 for the parts outside the CDR3, the full variable domain is SQTIHQWPATLVQPVGSPLSLECTVEGTSNPNLYWYRQAAGRGLQLLFYSVGIGQISSEVPQNLSASRPQDRQFILSSKKLLLSDSGFYLCAWSVLAGGPGEQFFGPGTRLTVL.

The chain joins TRBV7-2 to TRBJ1-2, with 12 bases identical to TRBD1. CDR1 and CDR2 from the germline V gene are SGHTA and FQGNSA. V shed 2 bases and J 0 bases; nucleotides not matched to a gene: 4. This CDR3 has 17 amino acids. CDR3 nucleotide sequence: TGTGCCAGCAGCTTACTGGGACAGGGGGCGGCTAACTATGGCTACACCTTC. It translates to CASSLLGQGAANYGYTF. Full variable domain (outside the CDR3, taken from reference TRBV7-2 and TRBJ1-2): GAGVSQSPSNKVTEKGKDVELRCDPISGHTALYWYRQSLGQGLEFLIYFQGNSAPDKSGLPSDRFSAERTGGSVSTLTIQRTQQEDSAVYLCASSLLGQGAANYGYTFGSGTRLTVV.

This chain connects TRBV6-6 to TRBJ2-7; no firm D call. The CDR3 runs 11 residues. The germline CDR1 and CDR2 sequences are MNHNY and SVGAGI (reference sequence). V lost 5 bases and J 3 bases, leaving 5 bases between the germline ends. Here the CDR3 DNA reads TGTGCCAGCAGTGAGTTCTACGAGCAGTACTTC. This translates into CASSEFYEQYF.

This clone was observed a few times. The chain uses TRBV5-1 and TRBJ1-3, with D hard to call. The CDR3 is made up of 17 amino acids. The germline V gene encodes CDR1 SGHRS and CDR2 YFSETQ. With 2 bases removed from V and 0 bases from J, the gap between germline ends came to 15 bases. The CDR3 protein is CASSLAPTVRSGNTIYF. The CDR3 DNA sequence: TGCGCCAGCAGCTTAGCGCCCACGGTACGCTCTGGAAACACCATATATTTT.

The table lists this clone with a count of one. The V gene is TRBV25-1, the J gene TRBJ2-3; maybe TRBD2 (6 bases). The V and J ends lost 2 bases and 4 bases respectively, with 16 bases between them. The CDR3 is 16 residues long. In germline, CDR1 is MGHDK, CDR2 SYGVNS. CDR3 coding DNA: TGTGCCAGCAGTGAAAACAGGCGGGGCGGACCAGATACGCAGTATTTT. As protein: CASSENRRGGPDTQYF. Full variable domain (outside the CDR3, taken from reference TRBV25-1 and TRBJ2-3): EADIYQTPRYLVIGTGKKITLECSQTMGHDKMYWYQQDPGMELHLIHYSYGVNSTEKGDLSSESTVSRIRTEHFPLTLESARPSHTSQYLCASSENRRGGPDTQYFGPGTRLTVL.

The chain uses TRBV6-1 and TRBJ1-4, with 9 bases matching TRBD1. The CDR3 is 16 residues long. V lost 3 bases to trimming and J lost 8 bases; unmatched junction nucleotides: 10. The V gene's germline CDR1 is MNHNS and CDR2 SASEGT. Here the CDR3 DNA reads TGTGCCAGCAGTGATGGTGGGACAGGGCGAAAGGAAAAACTGTTTTTT. This encodes CASSDGGTGRKEKLFF.

This clone appeared many times. The chain recombines TRBV19 with TRBJ1-5, with unresolved D. V lost 3 bases to trimming and J lost 3 bases, with 9 bases between them. The CDR3 covers 14 residues. Looked up from germline, CDR1 is LNHDA and CDR2 is SQIVND (reference sequence). The CDR3 coding sequence is TGTGCCAGTAGTATGAAGCGGGTCAATCAGCCCCAGCATTTT. Translation gives CASSMKRVNQPQHF.

CDR3 sequence: CASSIGTGWNYEQYF. The CDR3 nucleotides read TGTGCCAGTAGTATAGGAACAGGATGGAACTACGAGCAGTACTTC. This chain uses TRBV19 with TRBJ2-7; possible D gene TRBD1, 5 bases. The CDR3 is 15 amino acids. The V gene lost 1 base and the J gene lost 3 bases, with 13 bases spanning the gap. Germline CDR1 is LNHDA and CDR2 is SQIVND (reference sequence).